One TCR beta chain is described in this entry. This clonotype showed up just a few times. It has no known antigen specificity. The sample holds no much larger clone one base away, and base qualities are not on file. This sample stems from a study of T-cell memory formation after mild COVID-19 (dated by TCRdb to about 2021). In the study overall: Most TCR sequence clusters were specific to one of the two donors. In a couple of donors, T-cell clones that expanded and contracted after mild COVID-19 were tracked by sequencing TCRalpha and TCRbeta repertoires over time. The cohort comprised two young, previously healthy adult volunteers, one female and one male. Here is what the overall study found, with its caveats: Contracting CD4+ clones turned up mainly in the CM and EM memory subsets, whereas EMRA was where CD8+ clones were enriched. The detection of some responding clones in pre-infection memory suggests that pre-existing cross-reactive memory T cells joined the SARS-CoV-2 response. Only two mild cases were covered by the study, and larger cohorts that include severe cases with pre-infection samples were considered necessary. Clones that contracted from day 15 to 85 showed balanced CD4/CD8 phenotypes, whereas a second wave of clones that expanded from day 15 to 37 leaned towards CD4+. SARS-CoV-2 specificity was not confirmed for the second-wave clones peaking on day 37.

The CDR3 sequence holds 13 residues, the cysteine and phenylalanine included. Just CDR3 DNA is preserved here, 39 bases in frame from base 1. Per the germline V gene, SGDLS is the CDR1 and YYNGEE is the CDR2. The V end loses 0 bases and the J end loses 8 bases, and a stretch of 9 bases separates them. The data were produced on an Illumina NovaSeq 6000. TCRalpha and TCRbeta cDNA libraries were constructed by 5'RACE with constant-segment primers, with sample barcodes and unique molecular identifiers being introduced. RNA was extracted from every sample with Trizol reagent. Amplification of the libraries took two PCR steps, and the second step added a second sample barcode plus Illumina TruSeq adapters. The libraries were sequenced on an Illumina NovaSeq using 2 x 150 bp paired-end reads. On the authors' methods: The reads were demultiplexed and collapsed into UMI-guided consensus sequences using migec v1.2.7. Using mixcr v2.1.11, the UMI consensuses were aligned to TRA and TRB V and J templates and assembled into clonotypes. Expanded or contracted clonotypes were those called significant by both edgeR and NoisET, with noise models trained on biological replicates. edgeR calls used a false discovery rate-adjusted p below 0.01 and a log2 fold-change threshold of 1. As an exploratory analysis of dynamics, PCA with hierarchical clustering was applied to max-normalized trajectories of the 1000 most abundant clonotypes. Separately sequenced CD4+ and CD8+ repertoires were used to assign the CD4 or CD8 phenotype of responding clones. TCRdb reprocessing: public reads trimmed at Q25 with fastp, clones called with MiXCR, in-frame beta chains kept. Records with the same CDR3 protein are collapsed into one entry carrying the most frequent genes and DNA. In this record, the V and J calls reflect TCRdb's handling and not the investigators' own analysis. This sample gives around 440,000 distinct CDR3 sequences in total; roughly 20% of them show up just once. The ten most abundant clones make up around 12% of the sample.

PBMCs were isolated by Ficoll-Paque density gradient centrifugation. The sequenced sample was PBMCs or a T cell subset sorted from them (not recorded which). Recombination linked TRBV9 to TRBJ2-1; the D segment could be TRBD2, given 6 matching bases. The sequence derives from an adult woman who had mild COVID-19 (a few samples of this study predate the infection). The sample titles of this study are shuffled in the database, so cell type and time point are left out; the donor was told from shared clones. The nucleotide sequence is given as TGTGCCAGCAGCGTAGGCGGGATCCATGAGCAGTTCTTC. It translates as CASSVGGIHEQFF.